Each of the 11 T cell receptor beta chains below was sequenced from the same sample in a study of blood T cell repertoires in COVID-19. Generated by immunoSEQ multiplex PCR, the TCRdb table keeps only in-frame clones and is missing some. There are roughly 190,000 clones in the sample; approximately 91% occur only once, and roughly 0.82% lies in the top ten. Sequenced input: PBMCs or T cells enriched from blood (not recorded which). All receptors come from a woman between 18 and 29 years old who had recovered from COVID-19.

V usage is TRBV21-1 and J usage is TRBJ2-3; the table's D call, TRBD2, has no DNA check behind it. TRBV21-1 is described as a pseudogene. The CDR3 spans 17 residues. CDR3 region: CASSKAWPSGSADTQYF. The CDR3 coding sequence is TGTGCCAGCAGCAAAGCATGGCCTAGCGGGAGTGCAGATACGCAGTATTTT.

The chain couples TRBV28 to TRBJ2-7; D might be TRBD1 (6 bases). V was trimmed by 2 bases and J by 0 bases, leaving 11 bases between them. Germline CDR1 and CDR2: MDHEN and SYDVKM. The CDR3 is 15 residues long. The CDR3 protein is CASSLDRSPSYEQYF. For the CDR3, the DNA is TGTGCCAGCAGTTTAGACAGGTCCCCCTCCTACGAGCAGTACTTC.

The V call is TRBV6-5, the J call TRBJ1-4, with a tentative D call TRBD1 (5 bases). Trimming took off 8 bases at V and 7 bases at J, with 17 bases between the two ends. Germline V gene lookup returns CDR1 MNHEY and CDR2 SVGAGI. The length of the CDR3 is 14 residues. The CDR3 bases are TGTGCCAGCTCCAAGGGAGGGGTAGGTGAAAAACTGTTTTTT. This gives the protein CASSKGGVGEKLFF.

The chain couples TRBV19 to TRBJ2-7, with D maybe TRBD2 (5 bases). CDR3 length: 13 amino acids. Germline V gene data show CDR1 as LNHDA and CDR2 as SQIVND (reference sequence). The V end was cut by 9 bases, the J end by 0 bases, with 12 bases between. CDR3 sequence reads: CASAPGSSYEQYF. For the CDR3, the DNA is TGTGCCAGCGCCCCGGGAAGCTCCTACGAGCAGTACTTC. The whole variable domain, remainder taken from reference TRBV19 and TRBJ2-7, is DGGITQSPKYLFRKEGQNVTLSCEQNLNHDAMYWYRQDPGQGLRLIYYSQIVNDFQKGDIAEGYSVSREKKESFPLTVTSAQKNPTAFYLCASAPGSSYEQYFGPGTRLTVT.

Points on this clone: The same CDR3 can be traced to other DNA sequences in this sample. The chain links TRBV7-9 to TRBJ2-5; no clear D. The germline V gene has CDR1 SEHNR and CDR2 FQNEAQ (reference sequence). This CDR3 region has 11 residues. V was clipped by 4 bases and J by 5 bases, with 5 bases between them. In DNA form, the CDR3 reads TGTGCCAGCAGCTCTAGGGAGACCCAGTACTTC. Encoded protein: CASSSRETQYF.

The chain has TRBV5-1 and TRBJ1-2, with a weak D call TRBD1 (5 bases). This CDR3 spans 12 amino acids. Per germline, CDR1 SGHRS and CDR2 YFSETQ. Trimming took off 4 bases at V and 5 bases at J, with 9 bases between the two ends. Written as DNA, the CDR3 is TGCGCCAGCAGCGGGAGGGGATATGGCTACACCTTC. This sequence encodes CASSGRGYGYTF.

V gene TRBV28 combines with J gene TRBJ1-5; D is uncertain. V lost 7 bases and J lost 1, with 5 bases in between. Germline V CDR1 and CDR2: MDHEN, SYDVKM. This CDR3 is 12 amino acids long. This CDR3 is CASNWSNQPQHF. Here the CDR3 DNA reads TGTGCCAGCAACTGGAGCAATCAGCCCCAGCATTTT.

The J gene is TRBJ1-2, the V gene TRBV5-1, with 10 bases aligning to TRBD1. This CDR3 comprises 13 residues. Germline-derived CDR1 and CDR2 are SGHRS and YFSETQ. Germline trimming cut 4 bases from V and 7 bases from J; bases unmatched to any gene: 4. The CDR3, as DNA: TGCGCCAGCAGCCTGGACAGGGGGGCTGGCTACACCTTC. Translated: CASSLDRGAGYTF.

The chain has TRBV24-1 and TRBJ2-7; 7 bases fit TRBD2. Losses at the gene ends were 3 bases for V and 6 bases for J; bases not matched to a gene: 13. The CDR3 consists of 16 residues. Germline-derived CDR1 and CDR2 are KGHDR and SFDVKD. The CDR3 DNA reads TGTGCCACCAGTGATCAGCTGAGCGGGAACCCCTCCGAGCAGTACTTC. It translates to CATSDQLSGNPSEQYF.

The rearrangement uses TRBV6-5 and TRBJ2-7, with 8 positions matching TRBD2. From germline, CDR1 is MNHEY and CDR2 SVGAGI. J lost 7 bases, V lost 4 bases, and 15 bases had no gene match. The CDR3 is 16 residues long. CDR3 sequence: CASSLRAFSGIREQYF. In DNA, the CDR3 is TGTGCCAGCAGTTTAAGGGCGTTTAGCGGGATTCGAGAGCAGTACTTC.

The chain carries TRBV2 and TRBJ2-4, with a possible D match to TRBD2 (5 bases). This CDR3 is built from 15 residues. V was pared by 4 bases and J by 8 bases, with 18 bases between. CDR1 is SNHLY, CDR2 FYNNEI, per germline. CDR3 sequence reads: CASSVQPGARDIQYF. As DNA, the CDR3 is TGTGCCAGCAGTGTTCAGCCGGGCGCGAGGGACATTCAGTACTTC.